The 19 T cell receptor beta chains given below trace back to one sample, sequenced in a study of blood T cell repertoires in COVID-19. This table comes from immunoSEQ multiplex PCR, and its TCRdb copy is limited to in-frame clones, with some not included. The sample includes around 220,000 clones, 70% to 85% of them seen just once. Sequencing was carried out using peripheral blood. All receptors come from a woman aged 35 to 49 with active or convalescent COVID-19.

This clone was recorded a few times. In the same sample, other DNA sequences code for this CDR3. The genes are TRBV5-1 and TRBJ1-1; D remains unclear. The length of the CDR3 is 13 residues. V was pared by 0 bases and J by 1 base, with 4 bases between. Per germline, CDR1 SGHRS and CDR2 YFSETQ. This CDR3 reads CASSLEQNTEAFF. CDR3 nucleotides: TGCGCCAGCAGCTTGGAACAGAACACTGAAGCTTTCTTT.

CDR3 sequence (DNA): TGTGCCAGCAGTTACGCGTCTAGAATTAGGGGTGAGCAGTTCTTC. Amino acid sequence: CASSYASRIRGEQFF. The J gene is TRBJ2-1, the V gene TRBV6-2 or TRBV6-3, with D possibly matching TRBD1 (5 bases). CDR3 length: 15 amino acids. Per the germline V gene, CDR1 is MNHEY and CDR2 is SVGEGT. Trimming left V 2 bases short and J 9 bases short, with 17 bases between.

V and J are TRBV7-2 and TRBJ2-3, with 8 bases identical to TRBD2. Germline CDR1 is SGHTA and CDR2 is FQGNSA. Trimming at V came to 7 bases and at J to 3 bases, leaving 6 bases not matched to a gene. The CDR3 has 14 residues. The DNA for the CDR3 is TGTGCCAGCACCGTTAGCGGGGTGACAGATACGCAGTATTTT. This encodes CASTVSGVTDTQYF. Complete variable domain (other parts from reference TRBV7-2 and TRBJ2-3): GAGVSQSPSNKVTEKGKDVELRCDPISGHTALYWYRQSLGQGLEFLIYFQGNSAPDKSGLPSDRFSAERTGGSVSTLTIQRTQQEDSAVYLCASTVSGVTDTQYFGPGTRLTVL.

To note about this clone: In the same sample, other DNA sequences code for this CDR3. The chain has TRBV27 and TRBJ1-2, with TRBD1 identical over 9 bases. The CDR3 has 14 residues. Germline CDR1 and CDR2: MNHEY and SMNVEV (reference sequence). V lost 0 bases to trimming and J lost 4 bases; unmatched junction nucleotides: 0. CDR3 nucleotide sequence: TGTGCCAGCAGTTTATCGGGACAGGGCTATGGCTACACCTTC. Its protein is CASSLSGQGYGYTF.

The chain couples TRBV5-4 to TRBJ1-4; 9 bases fit TRBD1. The germline gives CDR1 SGHNT, CDR2 YYREEE (reference sequence). V was clipped by 5 bases and J by 5 bases; unmatched bases: 7. The CDR3 sequence is 15 residues long. In DNA form, the CDR3 reads TGTGCCAGCAGTCAACCCGACAGGGGGAATGAAAAACTGTTTTTT. Translated, it gives CASSQPDRGNEKLFF.

The chain joins TRBV28 to TRBJ1-2; D not certain. Germline assignment: CDR1 MDHEN and CDR2 SYDVKM. This CDR3 comprises 12 residues. V lost 2 bases, J lost 10 bases, and 11 bases lay in between. The CDR3 nucleotides read TGTGCCAGCAGTTTAAGGCAGGCCGACTACACCTTC. Protein product: CASSLRQADYTF.

With regard to this clone: One end of the junction fails to match germline, which may point to a read error. In nucleotides, the CDR3 is TGTGCCAGCACCCAAGGGTACCCCGCGGCGGGCTACACCTTC. Its translation: CASTQGYPAAGYTF. This chain joins TRBV3-1 (or the pseudogene TRBV3-2) and TRBJ1-2; D gene ambiguous. This CDR3 has 14 residues. Germline V gives CDR1 LGHDT, CDR2 YNNKEL (reference sequence).

The chain combines TRBV11-2 with TRBJ1-1, with D possibly TRBD1 on 6 matching bases. The length of the CDR3 is 14 residues. Trimming cost V 0 bases and J 8 bases, with 13 bases left between them. Germline V gene sequence: CDR1 SGHAT, CDR2 FQNNGV. CDR3 sequence: CASSLDSGGLEAFF. CDR3 DNA sequence: TGTGCCAGCAGCTTAGATTCGGGGGGCTTGGAAGCTTTCTTT.

In its sample, this clone was seen a few times. The rearrangement uses TRBV5-1 and TRBJ2-7; tentatively, D is TRBD1 (6 bases). The ends were cut back, 4 bases at V and 3 bases at J, with 14 bases in the middle. From germline, CDR1 is SGHRS and CDR2 YFSETQ. The CDR3 length is 14 residues. The CDR3 region has the DNA TGCGCCAGCAGCATGGACAGTTTAGTCTACGAGCAGTACGTC. Its translation is CASSMDSLVYEQYV.

In DNA, the CDR3 is TGTGCCAGTAGTATCGGCCTAGCGACCTACAATGAGCAGTTCTTC. Its translation: CASSIGLATYNEQFF. This chain connects TRBV19 to TRBJ2-1, with D maybe TRBD2 (6 bases). The CDR3 has 15 amino acids. Germline V gene lookup returns CDR1 LNHDA and CDR2 SQIVND (reference sequence). Trimming took off 3 bases at V and 2 bases at J, with 11 bases between the two ends.

The chain recombines TRBV7-6 with TRBJ1-3; D is unclear. Deletions cut 1 base from V and 4 bases from J, with 14 bases between. Germline loops: CDR1 SGHVS, CDR2 FNYEAQ. The CDR3 extends over 16 amino acids. The CDR3 region has the DNA TGTGCCAGCAGCTTAGGGGCGGGCAGTGCCGGAAACACCATATATTTT. Its translation: CASSLGAGSAGNTIYF.

The chain carries TRBV7-9 and TRBJ1-6; D is unresolved. The length of the CDR3 is 14 residues. V lost 7 bases and J 8 bases, leaving 15 bases between the germline ends. Germline CDR1 reads SEHNR; CDR2 reads FQNEAQ (reference sequence). The CDR3 nucleotides are TGTGCCAGCACGGCGGGGAACGGAGATTCACCCCTCCACTTT. Protein sequence: CASTAGNGDSPLHF.

The chain recombines TRBV30 with TRBJ1-5; TRBD1 matches at 9 bases. V gave up 2 bases and J gave up 8 bases; unmatched junction bases: 10. Germline CDR1 and CDR2: GTSNPN and SVGIG (reference sequence). The CDR3 has 15 amino acids. The CDR3 here is CAWSPNRGRVEPQHF. The CDR3 DNA reads as TGTGCCTGGAGTCCGAACAGGGGGCGCGTAGAGCCCCAGCATTTT.

The chain employs TRBV5-1 and TRBJ2-2, with 7 nucleotides matching TRBD1. The germline CDR1 and CDR2 sequences are SGHRS and YFSETQ. V lost 3 bases, J lost 5 bases, and 7 bases stayed unmatched. CDR3 length equals 15 residues. The CDR3 DNA reads TGCGCCAGCAGCTCCCGGGACAGTCAAACCGGGGAGCTGTTTTTT. Its protein is CASSSRDSQTGELFF.

V and J are TRBV30 and TRBJ1-2; maybe TRBD1 (6 bases). CDR1 and CDR2 from the germline V gene are GTSNPN and SVGIG (reference sequence). CDR3 length equals 12 residues. V was trimmed by 4 bases and J by 3 bases, leaving 9 bases between them. CDR3 nucleotides: TGTGCCTGGAAACAGGGTCACTATGGCTACACCTTC. This gives the protein CAWKQGHYGYTF.

The chain is built from TRBV7-3 and TRBJ2-1, with TRBD2 as a possible D gene (5 bases). In germline, CDR1 is SGHTA, CDR2 FQGTGA. CDR3 length: 12 residues. V lost 5 bases, J lost 9 bases, and 11 bases lay in between. The CDR3 region has the DNA TGTGCCAGCAGCCTGACCGGGATTGAGCAGTTCTTC. It is translated as CASSLTGIEQFF. The variable domain in full, completed from reference TRBV7-3 and TRBJ2-1, reads GAGVSQTPSNKVTEKGKYVELRCDPISGHTALYWYRQSLGQGPEFLIYFQGTGAADDSGLPNDRFFAVRPEGSVSTLKIQRTERGDSAVYLCASSLTGIEQFFGPGTRLTVL.

V is TRBV18 and J is TRBJ2-1; 9 bases map to TRBD2. Unmatched junction bases numbered 4, after V lost 0 bases and J lost 7 bases. CDR3 length: 15 residues. From germline, CDR1 is KGHSH and CDR2 LQKENI. CDR3 amino acids: CASSPPSSGVNEQFF. The CDR3 DNA sequence: TGTGCCAGCTCACCACCTTCTAGCGGGGTAAATGAGCAGTTCTTC. Drawing the rest from reference TRBV18 and TRBJ2-1, the complete variable domain is NAGVMQNPRHLVRRRGQEARLRCSPMKGHSHVYWYRQLPEEGLKFMVYLQKENIIDESGMPKERFSAEFPKEGPSILRIQQVVRGDSAAYFCASSPPSSGVNEQFFGPGTRLTVL.

The V gene is TRBV30, the J gene TRBJ2-3, with 10 bases that match TRBD2. V gave up 5 bases and J gave up 4 bases; unmatched junction bases: 6. The CDR3 runs to 14 residues. CDR1 GTSNPN and CDR2 SVGIG come from the germline V gene (reference sequence). CDR3 coding DNA: TGTGCCTGGGACACTAGCGGGGAGGCAGATACGCAGTATTTT. Protein sequence: CAWDTSGEADTQYF.

The J gene is TRBJ1-2, the V gene TRBV3-1 (or the pseudogene TRBV3-2), with 7 bases aligning to TRBD1. V dropped 2 bases and J dropped 8; count of bases not matched to a gene: 5. The CDR3 extends over 13 amino acids. Germline V gives CDR1 LGHDT, CDR2 YNNKEL (reference sequence). CDR3 sequence: CASSQKGGRGYTF. DNA for the CDR3: TGTGCCAGCAGCCAAAAAGGGGGCAGAGGCTACACCTTC.